This T cell receptor beta chain derives from a study of siplizumab effects on memory and regulatory T cells (dated by TCRdb to about 2019). Regarding the study in general: The effect of the anti-CD2 antibody siplizumab on alloreactive T-cell subsets was examined in allogeneic mixed lymphocyte reactions constructed from human PBMCs. The paper's findings and limits, for the study overall: For roughly 75-96% of proliferating CD4+ or CD8+ clones, no naive or memory phenotype could be assigned. Unstimulated naive T cells appeared more diverse than memory T cells, and naive cells seemed to contribute substantially to the alloresponse. The suppressive function of proliferating Tregs from siplizumab cultures was not functionally confirmed. Among mappable alloreactive CD4+ clones, the Treg-derived fraction averaged around 69% with siplizumab versus 25% to 30% in control reactions. The cumulative frequency of alloreactive sequences traceable to unstimulated CD4+ memory T cells was significantly reduced by siplizumab. Because sequences at frequencies below about 10^-5 were poorly captured, only a minor fraction of alloreactive clones could be mapped back to unstimulated subsets.

This clone was found once. Its antigen is still unknown. No base qualities exist here, and no much larger clone lies one base off it. In addition, sequencing in three donor pairs included unstimulated CD8+ effector memory subsets alongside CD4+ naive, CD8+ naive, CD8+ TEMRA and CD4+ memory subsets. Sorted unstimulated T cells and proliferating T cells recovered from mixed lymphocyte reactions underwent TCRbeta CDR3 sequencing. Fresh whole blood from roughly 10 HLA-typed healthy donors was used to isolate PBMCs. The CDR3 covers 14 residues, taking in both the cysteine and the phenylalanine. This entry keeps only the CDR3 DNA: 42 bases, framed from base 1. For CDR1 and CDR2, the germline V gene (reference sequence) lists MNHNY and SVGAGI. The germline V end is reduced by 5 bases and the J end by 5 bases; junction bases left unmatched: 6. Library construction relied on the immunoSEQ multiplex PCR assay. Roughly 100,000 TCR templates per sample were assayed by the deep sequencing platform. Genomic DNA extracted from sorted T cells was the material used for TCRbeta CDR3 sequencing. As for the authors' bioinformatics: Clonal analysis of TCRbeta CDR3 data was done in the R programming language. Unstimulated samples were compared with post-reaction CFSE-low samples to define alloreactive CD4+ and CD8+ clones. Regulatory or non-regulatory origin of alloreactive CD4+ clones was assigned by matching sequences to the sorted unstimulated Treg and non-Treg repertoires. In TCRdb, the immuneACCESS table is reduced to in-frame sequences with V and J assigned. These tables do not hold every clone; where another copy was compared, an unresolved V gene accounts for under half, and the others remain unexplained. V and J calls and clone size are copied from that table; D and trimming were computed from the DNA. This sample is represented by over 55,000 clones; over 65% of them were singletons. Roughly 3.8% of the sample goes to the ten largest clones.

The sequence came from a human donor in good health. Sequenced material: memory CD4+ T cells sorted from blood. Per the publication, the cell subset or site label means: unstimulated CD4+ memory T cells. Recombination connected TRBV6-6 to TRBJ2-7, with 10 central nucleotides matching TRBD1. The CDR3: CASSRDRGINEQYF. The sequence in DNA is TGTGCCAGCAGTAGGGACAGGGGTATCAACGAGCAGTACTTC.